Following are 8 T cell receptor beta chains from one sample sequenced in a study of T cell changes during pregnancy in multiple sclerosis. Assay: immunoSEQ multiplex PCR; the TCRdb copy retains only in-frame clones and omits some. The repertoire has just over 30,000 clones, 70% to 90% of them found once; the top ten carry 5.5% to 7%. The sequenced sample was CD8+ T cells from peripheral blood mononuclear cells, obtained in the second trimester of pregnancy. Receptors originate from a female donor with multiple sclerosis, enrolled in a pregnancy study.

The sample holds one count of this clone. This chain uses TRBV5-6 with TRBJ1-1; D might be TRBD1 (6 bases). Trimming pared 0 bases from V and 1 base from J, leaving 13 bases between. The CDR3 length is 16 residues. The V gene's germline CDR1 is SGHDT and CDR2 YYEEEE. The CDR3 reads CASSLGPGQANTEAFF. The CDR3 coding sequence is TGTGCCAGCAGCTTGGGGCCGGGACAAGCGAACACTGAAGCTTTCTTT.

The genes are TRBV30 and TRBJ1-1; D may be TRBD1 (5 bases). Germline V gene data show CDR1 as GTSNPN and CDR2 as SVGIG (reference sequence). The CDR3 is 14 amino acids. The V gene lost 0 bases and the J gene lost 2 bases, with 10 bases spanning the gap. CDR3 amino acids: CAWSVGGTNTEAFF. DNA for the CDR3: TGTGCCTGGAGTGTAGGAGGGACTAACACTGAAGCTTTCTTT.

The chain links TRBV7-6 to TRBJ2-7; 11 bases match TRBD1. Germline-derived CDR1 and CDR2 are SGHVS and FNYEAQ. Trimming removed 7 bases from V and 4 bases from J; junction bases left unmatched: 6. The CDR3 loop spans 14 amino acids. CDR3 amino acids: CASTLGQGAYEQYF. As DNA, the CDR3 is TGTGCCAGCACCCTAGGACAGGGGGCTTACGAGCAGTACTTC. The whole variable domain, remainder taken from reference TRBV7-6 and TRBJ2-7, is GAGVSQSPRYKVTKRGQDVALRCDPISGHVSLYWYRQALGQGPEFLTYFNYEAQQDKSGLPNDRFSAERPEGSISTLTIQRTEQRDSAMYRCASTLGQGAYEQYFGPGTRLTVT.

The rearrangement links TRBV6-1 to TRBJ2-3, with TRBD2 identical over 9 bases. Germline loops: CDR1 MNHNS, CDR2 SASEGT. The CDR3 length is 16 residues. The J segment lost 0 bases and the V segment lost 1 base, leaving 2 bases of the junction unmatched. CDR3 amino acids: CASSEGTSVSTDTQYF. DNA for the CDR3: TGTGCCAGCAGTGAAGGGACTAGCGTTAGCACAGATACGCAGTATTTT.

This chain links TRBV28 with TRBJ2-2; D may be TRBD1 (5 bases). Germline loops: CDR1 MDHEN, CDR2 SYDVKM. V was clipped by 3 bases and J by 1 base, with 9 bases between them. This CDR3 is 15 amino acids long. CDR3 in DNA: TGTGCCAGCAGTTTGGAACAGGAGAACACCGGGGAGCTGTTTTTT. Translated: CASSLEQENTGELFF.

The chain employs TRBV28 and TRBJ2-5; tentative D call: TRBD1 (5 bases). From germline, CDR1 is MDHEN and CDR2 SYDVKM. Deletions cut 3 bases from V and 7 bases from J, with 12 bases between. CDR3 size: 13 residues. In nucleotides, the CDR3 is TGTGCCAGCAGTTTTCAGGATAGGGGGACCCAGTACTTC. It codes for CASSFQDRGTQYF.

This clone occurred a few times. The V gene is TRBV6-1, the J gene TRBJ1-1; no reliable D call. Germline loops: CDR1 MNHNS, CDR2 SASEGT. Trimming cost V 2 bases and J 6 bases, with 13 bases left between them. The CDR3 is made up of 14 amino acids. The CDR3 loop reads CASSEIQFGAEAFF. The CDR3 coding sequence is TGTGCCAGCAGTGAAATACAGTTCGGGGCTGAAGCTTTCTTT.

V is TRBV19 and J is TRBJ1-5, with 7 nucleotides matching TRBD1. The CDR3 is 16 amino acids. The V gene end was trimmed by 5 bases and the J gene end by 7 bases; junction bases not matched to a gene: 14. Germline V gives CDR1 LNHDA, CDR2 SQIVND (reference sequence). The CDR3 coding sequence is TGTGCCAGTAGTTCCGACAGGGTAAGAATAGAACAGCCCCAGCATTTT. Its translation: CASSSDRVRIEQPQHF.